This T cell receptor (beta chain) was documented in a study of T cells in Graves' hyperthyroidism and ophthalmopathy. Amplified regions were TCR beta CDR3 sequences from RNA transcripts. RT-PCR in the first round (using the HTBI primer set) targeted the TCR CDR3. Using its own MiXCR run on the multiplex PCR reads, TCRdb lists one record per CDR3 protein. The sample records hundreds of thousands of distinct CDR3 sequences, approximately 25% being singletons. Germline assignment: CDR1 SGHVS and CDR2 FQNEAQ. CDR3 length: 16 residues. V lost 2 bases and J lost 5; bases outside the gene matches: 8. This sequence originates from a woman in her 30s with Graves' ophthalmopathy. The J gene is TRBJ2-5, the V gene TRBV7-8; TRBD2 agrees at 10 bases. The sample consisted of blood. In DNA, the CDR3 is TGTGCCAGCAGCTTAAAAACTAGCGGGATATTGGAGACCCAGTACTTC. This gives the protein CASSLKTSGILETQYF.